Each of the 15 T cell receptor beta chains below was sequenced from the same sample in a study of T-cell memory formation after mild COVID-19. TCRdb reprocessed the 5' RACE reads with MiXCR, giving one entry per CDR3 protein. The sample holds 25,000 to 35,000 distinct CDR3 sequences, 10% to 15% seen once. The material sequenced was PBMCs or a T cell subset sorted from them (not recorded which). These receptors came from an adult woman who had mild COVID-19 (a few samples of this study predate the infection). Cell type and time point are not known.

This clonotype was seen many times. The chain links TRBV9 to TRBJ2-7; possible D gene TRBD2, 6 bases. CDR3 size: 14 residues. V lost 0 bases and J lost 3, with 10 bases in between. Germline CDR1 SGDLS, CDR2 YYNGEE. CDR3 coding DNA: TGTGCCAGCAGCGTAGTGGGACTCCTCTACGAGCAGTACTTC. Its translation: CASSVVGLLYEQYF.

This clonotype occurred many times. V gene TRBV5-1 combines with J gene TRBJ1-1; 7 nucleotides match TRBD1. The V gene end was trimmed by 4 bases and the J gene end by 3 bases; junction bases not matched to a gene: 12. This CDR3 spans 16 amino acids. Germline V gene lookup returns CDR1 SGHRS and CDR2 YFSETQ. The CDR3 coding sequence is TGCGCCAGCAGCGCTAGACAGGGCCATCCGGACACTGAAGCTTTCTTT. This gives the protein CASSARQGHPDTEAFF.

At least ten counts were recorded for this clonotype. The J gene is TRBJ1-2, the V gene TRBV5-1; D unclear. Per the germline V gene, CDR1 is SGHRS and CDR2 is YFSETQ. Trimming pared 4 bases from V and 0 bases from J, leaving 10 bases between. The CDR3 is 14 amino acids. The CDR3, as DNA: TGCGCCAGCAGCCCGACAAGTACTAACTATGGCTACACCTTC. It is translated as CASSPTSTNYGYTF.

In its sample, this clonotype was seen many times. V and J are TRBV5-6 and TRBJ1-5; 7 nucleotides match TRBD1. The CDR3 is made up of 16 amino acids. Germline V gives CDR1 SGHDT, CDR2 YYEEEE. With 1 base clipped from V and 0 bases from J, the junction kept 4 bases outside the gene matches. CDR3 bases: TGTGCCAGCAGCTTGAAGACAGGGAATAGCAATCAGCCCCAGCATTTT. This gives the protein CASSLKTGNSNQPQHF. Variable domain in full (rest from reference TRBV5-6 and TRBJ1-5): DAGVTQSPTHLIKTRGQQVTLRCSPKSGHDTVSWYQQALGQGPQFIFQYYEEEERQRGNFPDRFSGHQFPNYSSELNVNALLLGDSALYLCASSLKTGNSNQPQHFGDGTRLSIL.

This clonotype was counted ten times or more. The rearrangement joins TRBV11-2 to TRBJ2-7; no clear D gene. The CDR3 has 14 amino acids. Germline-derived CDR1 and CDR2 are SGHAT and FQNNGV. The germline V and J ends were trimmed by 1 base and 3 bases, with 10 bases remaining between them. The CDR3: CASSLVGPSYEQYF. CDR3 bases: TGTGCCAGCAGCTTAGTCGGACCAAGCTACGAGCAGTACTTC.

In its sample, this clonotype was seen many times. Here the CDR3 reads CASSPPQWDIGNEQFF. The CDR3 DNA sequence: TGTGCCAGCAGCCCCCCCCAGTGGGACATAGGAAATGAGCAGTTCTTC. The rearrangement links TRBV3-1 to TRBJ2-1; possible D gene TRBD1, 6 bases. The germline V gene has CDR1 LGHDT and CDR2 YNNKEL (reference sequence). The germline V and J ends were trimmed by 4 bases and 7 bases, with 20 bases remaining between them. CDR3 size: 16 residues.

The chain is built from TRBV10-3 and TRBJ2-4; D perhaps matches TRBD2 (6 bases). Germline CDR1 is ENHRY and CDR2 is SYGVKD. The CDR3 runs 14 residues. V lost 4 bases, J lost 7 bases, and 14 bases lay in between. CDR3 region: CAISAGDPWNIQYF. CDR3 sequence (DNA): TGTGCCATCAGTGCGGGGGACCCCTGGAACATTCAGTACTTC.

This clonotype has ten or more counts. The V gene is TRBV3-1, the J gene TRBJ1-6; D is undetermined. V lost 0 bases and J 7 bases, leaving 7 bases between the germline ends. Germline CDR1 and CDR2: LGHDT and YNNKEL (reference sequence). The length of the CDR3 is 14 residues. CDR3 coding DNA: TGTGCCAGCAGCCAAGAGGAGAGAAATTCACCCCTCCACTTT. Translated, it gives CASSQEERNSPLHF.

In its sample, this clonotype is medium-sized. The chain has TRBV6-5 and TRBJ2-2; 9 bases map to TRBD2. CDR3 length: 13 residues. Losses at the gene ends were 7 bases for V and 5 bases for J; bases not matched to a gene: 2. Germline V gene data show CDR1 as MNHEY and CDR2 as SVGAGI. The CDR3 is CASTTSGTGELFF. The CDR3 DNA sequence: TGTGCCAGCACAACTAGCGGGACCGGGGAGCTGTTTTTT.

This clonotype was seen many times. V usage is TRBV4-3 and J usage is TRBJ2-2; D possibly uses TRBD1 or TRBD2 (5 bases each). Trimming shortened V by 4 bases and J by 4 bases, and 10 bases separated the two germline ends. Per germline, CDR1 LGHNA and CDR2 YSLEER. The CDR3 has 14 amino acids. The CDR3 sequence is CASSLVRGTGELFF. The CDR3 DNA reads TGCGCCAGCAGCCTGGTGAGGGGCACCGGGGAGCTGTTTTTT.

The sample holds many counts of this clonotype. This chain uses TRBV29-1 with TRBJ2-2; possibly TRBD2 for D (5 bases). The CDR3 runs 14 residues. Germline lookup yields CDR1 SQVTM and CDR2 ANQGSEA. V lost 7 bases and J 0 bases, leaving 12 bases between the germline ends. The CDR3 protein is CSALANANTGELFF. For the CDR3, the DNA is TGCAGCGCATTAGCGAACGCGAACACCGGGGAGCTGTTTTTT.

This clonotype has a count of ten or more. The junction differs from germline at one of its ends, possibly a read error. The rearrangement links TRBV18 to TRBJ2-2; tentative D call: TRBD2 (6 bases). CDR1 and CDR2 (germline): KGHSH, LQKENI. The length of the CDR3 is 15 residues. In DNA, the CDR3 is TGTGCCAGCTCGCCACTAGCTAGAAACACCGGGGAGCTGTTTTTT. Translation: CASSPLARNTGELFF.

The chain couples TRBV9 to TRBJ2-3, with no clear D. Germline assignment: CDR1 SGDLS and CDR2 YYNGEE. V lost 0 bases and J lost 9, with 5 bases in between. There are 11 residues in the CDR3. CDR3 loop: CASSVVGTQYF. The CDR3 nucleotides are TGTGCCAGCAGCGTAGTAGGAACGCAGTATTTT.

By share, this clonotype ranks as medium-sized. This sequence joins TRBV12-3 or TRBV12-4 and TRBJ1-1; D is unresolved. The V gene lost 10 bases and the J gene lost 4 bases, with 16 bases spanning the gap. This CDR3 region has 13 residues. This CDR3 reads CATLVDIRTEAFF. In nucleotides, the CDR3 is TGTGCCACCTTAGTAGACATCCGCACTGAAGCTTTCTTT.

This clonotype was picked up many times. The chain joins TRBV19 to TRBJ2-2; maybe TRBD1 (5 bases). V lost 8 bases, J lost 7 bases, and 11 bases lay in between. This CDR3 is 12 amino acids long. Germline loops: CDR1 LNHDA, CDR2 SQIVND (reference sequence). The CDR3 region has the DNA TGTGCCAGTTGTTTAGGGGTCGGGGAGCTGTTTTTT. Translating it yields CASCLGVGELFF.